The 6 T cell receptor beta chains presented below share a single source sample, sequenced in a study of CD8+ T cells in alopecia areata. cDNA reverse transcribed from extracted RNA served as the sequencing template. The table came from immunoSEQ multiplex PCR; TCRdb's copy has only in-frame clones and leaves some out. The table records some 120,000 clones, around 45% of them present only once. Sequenced material: NKG2D-low CD8+ T cells sorted from blood. These receptors all come from a human donor with alopecia areata.

This clone was seen a few times. The CDR3 DNA follows: TGTGCCAGCAGTAGGGGGATCTCCTACGAGCAGTACTTC. It codes for CASSRGISYEQYF. The rearrangement uses TRBV28 and TRBJ2-7; tentative D call: TRBD1 (6 bases). The germline CDR1 and CDR2 sequences are MDHEN and SYDVKM. The CDR3 has 13 residues. Trimming removed 5 bases from V and 0 bases from J, with 8 bases in between. The entire variable domain, with the rest obtained from reference TRBV28 and TRBJ2-7, is as follows: DVKVTQSSRYLVKRTGEKVFLECVQDMDHENMFWYRQDPGLGLRLIYFSYDVKMKEKGDIPEGYSVSREKKERFSLILESASTNQTSMYLCASSRGISYEQYFGPGTRLTVT.

The chain is built from TRBV30 and TRBJ2-1; unclear D gene. Trimming removed 8 bases at V and 5 bases at J, with 13 bases between. Germline V gene sequence: CDR1 GTSNPN, CDR2 SVGIG (reference sequence). The CDR3 is 12 amino acids. CDR3 sequence: CAGDTVDNEQFF. For the CDR3, the DNA is TGTGCCGGGGATACAGTTGACAATGAGCAGTTCTTC.

The V gene is TRBV29-1, the J gene TRBJ1-4, with unresolved D. The CDR3 runs to 13 residues. Germline assignment: CDR1 SQVTM and CDR2 ANQGSEA. The V gene lost 7 bases and the J gene lost 0 bases, with 9 bases spanning the gap. The CDR3, as DNA: TGCAGCGGGAGATCTGCAACTAATGAAAAACTGTTTTTT. Its translation is CSGRSATNEKLFF. Supplemented by reference TRBV29-1 and TRBJ1-4, the full variable domain reads SAVISQKPSRDICQRGTSLTIQCQVDSQVTMMFWYRQQPGQSLTLIATANQGSEATYESGFVIDKFPISRPNLTFSTLTVSNMSPEDSSIYLCSGRSATNEKLFFGSGTQLSVL.

The chain employs TRBV28 and TRBJ1-2, with TRBD1 as a possible D gene (6 bases). Germline V gene sequence: CDR1 MDHEN, CDR2 SYDVKM. The germline V and J ends were trimmed by 5 bases and 3 bases, with 13 bases remaining between them. The CDR3 sequence is 14 residues long. The CDR3, as DNA: TGTGCCAGCAGTCAACAGGGAGTTGACTATGGCTACACCTTC. Its translation is CASSQQGVDYGYTF.

The chain employs TRBV29-1 and TRBJ2-7, with a weak D call TRBD1 (6 bases). Germline CDR1 SQVTM, CDR2 ANQGSEA. Trimming took off 7 bases at V and 3 bases at J, with 10 bases between the two ends. The CDR3 extends over 11 amino acids. In DNA, the CDR3 is TGCAGCGGGTACAGGGACTACGAGCAGTACTTC. Translated, it gives CSGYRDYEQYF.

J is TRBJ2-7 and V is TRBV2; D perhaps matches TRBD1 (5 bases). In germline, CDR1 is SNHLY, CDR2 FYNNEI. This CDR3 is built from 17 residues. V lost 2 bases and J 1 base, leaving 18 bases between the germline ends. The CDR3 DNA follows: TGTGCCAGCAGTGAATCTATCCAGGGCGTTACGTCCTACGAGCAGTACTTC. Encoded protein: CASSESIQGVTSYEQYF.